This TCR beta chain was recovered during a study of human T cells and chemical hapten exposure (dated by TCRdb to the early 2020s). Turning to the overall study: For sensitization, 2% DPC in acetone was applied to a 2 cm by 2 cm area of upper inner arm skin. Weekly therapeutic DPC doses were additionally applied to the scalp of patients throughout the roughly 23-week study period. Patient blood was sampled pre-sensitization (week 0) and at 2, 6 and about 24 weeks after DPC sensitization. Alopecia areata with under or over 50% scalp involvement, alopecia totalis and alopecia universalis were represented in the patient cohort, which was mostly female. The study tracked peripheral blood TCR repertoire changes in vivo during primary and secondary sensitization to the hapten diphenylcyclopropenone (DPC) in alopecia patients. Libraries were pooled for sequencing, and variation in per-sample TCR yields was attributed mainly to small differences in library volumes within the pool. Patch tests used Finn chambers with 0.01% DPC on the upper back, scored after 6 days by International Contact Dermatitis Research Group standards. Blood for TCR sequencing was provided by twenty-nine alopecia patients at one to four time points (pre-sensitization, 2, 6 and 24 weeks).

The CDR3, cysteine through phenylalanine, is 12 amino acids long. Only CDR3 DNA is held: 36 bases, read in frame from base 1. Reading the germline V gene gives CDR1 KGHDR and CDR2 SFDVKD. V is cut by 9 bases and J by 3 bases, and the space between the germline ends is 8 bases. Here is what the overall study found, with its caveats: After repeated subsampling, changes were observed in the strength of the expansion versus patch-test correlation and in the threshold at which the correlation became significant. Alopecia, a presumed autoimmune disease, was present in all patients, so the immune response of the patients might differ from that of healthy individuals. A positive correlation was found between the number of PT1 expanded TCRs and patch test score, with significance reached at thresholds 8, 16 and 32 but not 4. DPC sensitization did not change the number of TCRs with a frequency above 1 in 1000, and there was no evidence of changes in global repertoire structure. Significantly more large CDR3 similarity clusters were formed by expanded TCRs than by pre-sensitization or healthy control sets, consistent with antigen-driven responses.

This clonotype was seen more than once but under ten times. Its antigen is still unknown. No qualities accompany the bases; no much larger clone lies one base away. Libraries were constructed by RACE. TCRdb records NextSeq 500 as the sequencer. During library preparation, unique molecular identifiers were attached to individual cDNA molecules so that TCRs could be counted quantitatively and reproducibly. From each blood RNA sample, both TCR alpha and TCR beta chains were sequenced. Regarding the original processing steps: The median number of TCRs per sample was around 100,000, ranging from about 23,224 to 700,000. V, J and CDR3 annotation of the TCR reads was carried out using the Decombinator software suite. Every sample was subsampled to the same number of TCRs (28,000) for the PS versus PT1 abundance plots. TCRs were defined as expanded if absent before sensitization and observed at least eight times at the 2-week time point. TCRdb's own reprocessing of the public reads used fastp at Q25 and MiXCR and kept productive beta chains. Each CDR3 protein appears once, grouped with its most common genes and DNA. TCRdb, not the original authors, processed these V and J calls. This sample comprises approximately 68,000 distinct CDR3 sequences, over 6.5% of them detected only once. In total, the top ten clones hold approximately 3.5% of the sample.

The sample's time point label is to be understood as: patch test 2, 6 weeks after DPC sensitization. The sample's treatment or condition label, decoded: therapeutic diphenylcyclopropenone sensitization with weekly scalp DPC. At every patch-test visit, the blood draw took place before the patch test was put on. Eligible patients were aged 18 to 70, diagnosed with alopecia, deemed suitable for DPC therapy, and excluded if pregnant. Unfractionated whole blood was collected in Tempus Blood RNA tubes, and total RNA was extracted from that blood. The chain links TRBV24-1 with TRBJ2-1; the D gene is unclear. The clonotype comes from a woman aged 50 to 60 with alopecia areata. Some clones in this sample may be carry-over from other donors' samples. The sequences come from whole blood, collected in connection with sensitization to the hapten diphenylcyclopropenone (DPC). The nucleotides read TGTGCCACCTTCCCGAACTACAATGAGCAGTTCTTC. Its protein product is CATFPNYNEQFF.